These 11 T cell receptor beta chains were sequenced from one sample in a study of T-cell reconstitution after alpha-beta-depleted transplantation in children. Molecular barcoding with unique molecular identifiers was used for the TCRbeta library. TCRdb fed the PCR reads into MiXCR, producing one record per CDR3 protein. The table includes around 340,000 distinct CDR3 sequences, roughly 14% detected once. This specimen consisted of PBMCs, obtained from the stem cell graft. The receptors stem from a human donor who donated a stem cell graft to a child with Fanconi anemia.

This clonotype was counted many times. A read error may produce the germline difference seen at one junction end. The chain recombines TRBV27 with TRBJ1-1, with 8 bases fitting TRBD1. Germline CDR1 and CDR2: MNHEY and SMNVEV (reference sequence). The CDR3 extends over 16 amino acids. CDR3 in amino acids: CASSSTGQGMNTEAFF. DNA for the CDR3: TGTGCCAGCAGTTCCACCGGACAGGGCATGAACACTGAAGCCTTCTTT.

This clonotype was recorded a few times. J is TRBJ1-5 and V is TRBV19, with D perhaps matching TRBD1 (6 bases). Germline CDR1 and CDR2: LNHDA and SQIVND (reference sequence). The CDR3 sequence is 19 residues long. V lost 1 base to trimming and J lost 0 bases, with 19 bases between them. In nucleotides, the CDR3 is TGTGCCAGTAGTATAGGGAGGAGGAGGGGGGCTCGTAGCAATCAGCCCCAGCATTTT. Amino acid sequence: CASSIGRRRGARSNQPQHF.

This chain connects TRBV7-2 to TRBJ2-1; no firm D call. Germline values: CDR1 SGHTA, CDR2 FQGNSA. Trimming removed 1 base from V and 5 bases from J, with 6 bases in between. This CDR3 has 13 residues. CDR3 sequence reads: CASSLETHNEQFF. CDR3 DNA: TGTGCCAGCAGCTTAGAAACACACAATGAGCAGTTCTTC.

The rearrangement links TRBV6-1 to TRBJ1-1, with D possibly TRBD1 on 5 matching bases. There are 14 residues in the CDR3. With 7 bases removed from V and 4 bases from J, the gap between germline ends came to 16 bases. The germline V gene has CDR1 MNHNS and CDR2 SASEGT. CDR3 sequence reads: CASKNPGGSTEAFF. The CDR3 DNA sequence: TGTGCCAGCAAAAACCCCGGGGGGAGCACTGAAGCTTTCTTT.

This clonotype was observed many times. The rearrangement uses TRBV12-3 or TRBV12-4 and TRBJ2-5; 7 bases match TRBD1. This CDR3 contains 12 residues. V shed 7 bases, J shed 5 bases, and the junction held 4 bases outside the gene matches. CDR3 sequence (DNA): TGTGCCAGCACCCAGGACAGGGAGACCCAGTACTTC. Translating it yields CASTQDRETQYF.

This chain joins TRBV4-3 and TRBJ2-3, with D tentatively TRBD2 (7 bases). Between the trimmed V and J ends, which lost 0 bases and 4 bases, there was a span of 14 bases. Germline V gives CDR1 LGHNA, CDR2 YSLEER. The CDR3 is made up of 16 amino acids. CDR3 in amino acids: CASSQDLPGGADTQYF. The CDR3 DNA is TGCGCCAGCAGCCAAGATCTACCGGGGGGCGCAGATACGCAGTATTTT.

On this clonotype itself: The junction shows a germline mismatch at one end, possibly a read error. The gene calls are TRBV6-5 and TRBJ1-4; D ambiguous. Germline CDR1 is MNHEY and CDR2 is SVGAGI. The CDR3 length is 10 residues. The CDR3 protein is CASSNNEKLF. The CDR3 DNA is TGTGCCAGCAGTAATAATGAAAAACTTTTT.

Only a few counts were recorded for this clonotype. The chain uses TRBV5-1 and TRBJ2-3; 8 bases are a match to TRBD2. CDR1 and CDR2 from the germline V gene are SGHRS and YFSETQ. With 4 bases clipped from V and 2 bases from J, the junction kept 6 bases outside the gene matches. CDR3 size: 15 residues. Here the CDR3 reads CASSPAGGNTDTQYF. Written as DNA, the CDR3 is TGCGCCAGCAGCCCGGCGGGGGGAAACACAGATACGCAGTATTTT. The full variable domain, its missing parts supplied by reference TRBV5-1 and TRBJ2-3, is KAGVTQTPRYLIKTRGQQVTLSCSPISGHRSVSWYQQTPGQGLQFLFEYFSETQRNKGNFPGRFSGRQFSNSRSEMNVSTLELGDSALYLCASSPAGGNTDTQYFGPGTRLTVL.

This clonotype was detected ten times or more. The V gene is TRBV12-3 or TRBV12-4, the J gene TRBJ2-7; no reliable D call. This CDR3 comprises 13 residues. Trimming took off 4 bases at V and 3 bases at J, with 10 bases between the two ends. The CDR3 reads CASSSQSLYEQYF. The CDR3 DNA sequence: TGTGCCAGCAGTTCCCAGTCCCTCTACGAGCAGTACTTC.

This clonotype was counted a few times. DNA for the CDR3: TGCAGTGCTCCTAGGGAGGGGAGGGAGACCCAGTACTTC. Amino acid sequence: CSAPREGRETQYF. The chain employs TRBV20-1 and TRBJ2-5; 7 bases line up with TRBD2. Germline CDR1 DFQATT, CDR2 SNEGSKA (reference sequence). Germline trimming cut 5 bases from V and 5 bases from J; bases unmatched to any gene: 8. The length of the CDR3 is 13 residues.

The table lists this clonotype with a few counts. This chain links TRBV6-2 or TRBV6-3 with TRBJ2-4; 9 nucleotides agree with TRBD1. The CDR3 contains 14 residues. Germline V gives CDR1 MNHEY, CDR2 SVGEGT. Trimming took 6 bases from V and 5 from J; bases not matched to a gene: 5. The CDR3 DNA sequence: TGTGCCAGCAGACCCCGGGACAGGGAAAACATTCAGTACTTC. Its protein is CASRPRDRENIQYF.